Presented here are 17 T cell receptor beta chains from one specimen sequenced in a study of blood T cells in healthy people across ages. The use of a sample-barcoded 5' primer and a J-beta primer mix characterized a second PCR of roughly 7 to 12 cycles. TCRdb processed the 5' RACE reads anew with MiXCR; each CDR3 protein has one entry. The table lists about a million distinct CDR3 sequences, approximately 49% of them singletons. What was sequenced was blood. The receptors were gathered from a man in his thirties or forties in good health.

This clonotype was found many times. The rearrangement links TRBV6-2 or TRBV6-3 to TRBJ2-7; D might be TRBD1 (5 bases). V dropped 2 bases and J dropped 4 bases, with 12 bases sitting between them. This CDR3 has 14 residues. Germline CDR1 is MNHEY and CDR2 is SVGEGT. The CDR3 sequence: CASSYDVQGYEQYF. The CDR3 DNA is TGTGCCAGCAGTTACGATGTCCAGGGTTACGAGCAGTACTTC.

This sequence joins TRBV9 and TRBJ2-5; the match to TRBD1 covers 7 bases. There are 18 residues in the CDR3. Unmatched junction bases numbered 12, after V lost 0 bases and J lost 1 base. Germline assignment: CDR1 SGDLS and CDR2 YYNGEE. DNA for the CDR3: TGTGCCAGCAGCGTAGACGAAGGGGGCCGTACCACCCAAGAGACCCAGTACTTC. Its translation: CASSVDEGGRTTQETQYF.

The CDR3 coding sequence is TGTGCCAGCATCCCCCCAACTAGCGTGGGATTCAGTGAGCAGTTCTTC. As protein: CASIPPTSVGFSEQFF. The chain is built from TRBV27 and TRBJ2-1, with 7 bases lining up with TRBD2. Germline V gene data show CDR1 as MNHEY and CDR2 as SMNVEV (reference sequence). With V trimmed by 7 bases and J by 9 bases, 18 bases remained unmatched. The CDR3 length is 16 residues.

The rearrangement joins TRBV20-1 to TRBJ1-2; a possible D gene is TRBD1 (6 bases). Per germline, CDR1 DFQATT and CDR2 SNEGSKA (reference sequence). The CDR3 extends over 14 amino acids. Trimming removed 3 bases at V and 4 bases at J, with 15 bases between. The CDR3 reads CSASPDRATYGYTF. The DNA for the CDR3 is TGCAGTGCTAGCCCGGACAGAGCAACCTATGGCTACACCTTC.

The chain couples TRBV7-2 to TRBJ2-1; D gene ambiguous. Germline CDR1 SGHTA, CDR2 FQGNSA. The V and J ends lost 2 bases and 0 bases respectively, with 11 bases between them. This CDR3 region has 16 residues. The CDR3 nucleotides are TGTGCCAGCAGCTTAATCCCGGATTACTCCTACAATGAGCAGTTCTTC. This codes for CASSLIPDYSYNEQFF.

This clonotype was seen more than once but under ten times. V usage is TRBV4-2 and J usage is TRBJ1-2; no reliable D call. The CDR3 totals 17 residues. Germline loops: CDR1 LGHNA, CDR2 YNFKEQ. Trimming pared 2 bases from V and 5 bases from J, leaving 21 bases between. CDR3 bases: TGTGCCAGCAGCCAAACGTCAGCGGGCGGCCTCTCTTATGGCTACACCTTC. This gives the protein CASSQTSAGGLSYGYTF.

The J gene is TRBJ2-3, the V gene TRBV20-1; possibly TRBD2 for D (5 bases). Trimming took 3 bases from V and 0 from J, leaving 16 bases between them. The CDR3 runs to 16 residues. The germline CDR1 and CDR2 sequences are DFQATT and SNEGSKA (reference sequence). CDR3 DNA sequence: TGCAGTGCTAGGGGGTTAACGGGGTATAGCACAGATACGCAGTATTTT. This translates into CSARGLTGYSTDTQYF.

This sequence joins TRBV7-2 and TRBJ1-2; weak D call: TRBD1 (6 bases). The CDR3 length is 14 residues. Trimming shortened V by 6 bases and J by 6 bases, and 17 bases separated the two germline ends. Per the germline V gene, CDR1 is SGHTA and CDR2 is FQGNSA. CDR3 coding DNA: TGTGCCAGCAGTCCCGGCAGGGGAGGGAATGGCTACACCTTC. This encodes CASSPGRGGNGYTF.

This chain uses TRBV25-1 with TRBJ1-3, with D maybe TRBD1 (5 bases). Germline CDR1 MGHDK, CDR2 SYGVNS. The V and J ends lost 3 bases and 3 bases respectively, with 12 bases between them. The CDR3 sequence is 15 residues long. The DNA of the CDR3 is TGTGCCAGCAGTGACTTTCAGGGCTTTGGAAACACCATATATTTT. Translation gives CASSDFQGFGNTIYF.

The genes are TRBV4-3 and TRBJ1-4, with 7 bases identical to TRBD1. The germline gives CDR1 LGHNA, CDR2 YSLEER. This CDR3 contains 16 residues. V was pared by 0 bases and J by 3 bases, with 4 bases of the junction left unmatched. The CDR3 DNA is TGCGCCAGCAGCCAAGAAGAGGGGGCAGCTAATGAAAAACTGTTTTTT. It encodes CASSQEEGAANEKLFF.

The chain is built from TRBV5-1 and TRBJ2-5; 7 bases line up with TRBD2. Germline CDR1 and CDR2: SGHRS and YFSETQ. This CDR3 has 12 amino acids. Trimming at V came to 9 bases and at J to 1 base, leaving 3 bases not matched to a gene. DNA for the CDR3: TGCGCCATCGGGACTACCCAAGAGACCCAGTACTTC. This sequence encodes CAIGTTQETQYF.

In this sample, this clonotype turned up a few times. The chain has TRBV7-9 and TRBJ2-7; 8 bases line up with TRBD1. The V and J ends lost 5 bases and 5 bases, in that order; junction bases with no gene match: 5. The CDR3 covers 13 residues. Germline V lookup: CDR1 SEHNR, CDR2 FQNEAQ (reference sequence). CDR3 nucleotides: TGTGCCAGCAGCCCGACAGGGGCCGACGAGCAGTACTTC. This codes for CASSPTGADEQYF.

The chain is built from TRBV7-2 and TRBJ1-5, with 8 bases identical to TRBD1. V was pared by 0 bases and J by 3 bases, with 1 base of the junction left unmatched. This CDR3 contains 15 residues. Germline V lookup: CDR1 SGHTA, CDR2 FQGNSA. As DNA, the CDR3 is TGTGCCAGCAGCTTAGCGGGACAGGTCAATCAGCCCCAGCATTTT. Protein product: CASSLAGQVNQPQHF.

This clonotype was detected many times. This rearrangement joins TRBV3-1 to TRBJ2-2; possible D gene TRBD2, 5 bases. Germline V lookup: CDR1 LGHDT, CDR2 YNNKEL (reference sequence). The CDR3 totals 15 residues. The V and J ends lost 4 bases and 4 bases respectively, with 13 bases between them. The DNA for the CDR3 is TGTGCCAGCAGCCGGCTAACTAGTACCACCGGGGAGCTGTTTTTT. This encodes CASSRLTSTTGELFF.

Remarks on this clonotype: Mismatch with germline at one junction end may stem from a read error. J is TRBJ1-2 and V is TRBV12-3 or TRBV12-4; a possible D gene is TRBD1 (5 bases). This CDR3 is 14 amino acids long. CDR3 amino acids: CASSVAGNDYGYTF. CDR3 sequence (DNA): TGTGCCAGCAGTGTAGCAGGGAACGACTACGGCTACACCTTC.

This clonotype was recorded once. The V gene is TRBV5-1, the J gene TRBJ2-3; 9 bases match TRBD1. CDR1 is SGHRS and CDR2 is YFSETQ in the germline V gene. V dropped 3 bases and J dropped 5; count of bases not matched to a gene: 4. CDR3 length: 14 residues. In nucleotides, the CDR3 is TGCGCCAGCAGCTGGGGACAGGGCGGAGATACGCAGTATTTT. It yields the protein CASSWGQGGDTQYF.

The gene calls are TRBV4-1 and TRBJ1-4, with TRBD1 matching over 12 bases. The CDR3 spans 18 residues. Germline V lookup: CDR1 MGHRA, CDR2 YSYEKL. Trimming cost V 3 bases and J 8 bases; bases outside gene matches: 13. As DNA, the CDR3 is TGCGCCAGCAGCCAGGTCCCGGGACAGGGGGCGCAGGGAGAAAAACTGTTTTTT. It yields the protein CASSQVPGQGAQGEKLFF.